This T cell receptor (beta chain) comes out of a study of cytomegalovirus exposure and HLA in healthy donors. Study results and caveats: Accurate HLA-A and HLA-B prediction from TCR beta sequences was reported for most subjects. In a later analysis, specific HLA alleles were associated with 15,000 to 20,000 TCR beta sequences at a 0.05 false discovery rate.

The germline V gene has CDR1 DFQATT and CDR2 SNEGSKA (reference sequence). The junction had 2 bases not matched to a gene; V was cut back by 6 bases and J by 10 bases. This CDR3 has 10 amino acids. Though nominally healthy at sampling, donors likely had unrecorded immune exposures. This PCR relied on a set of 60 Vbeta primers and 13 Jbeta primers. Some clones are missing from TCRdb's copy, which holds only in-frame ones; the method was immunoSEQ multiplex PCR. The data show some 100,000 clones, with roughly 83% seen just once and approximately 2.1% held by the top ten. Regarding this clone: Its antigen is undetermined.

Input material: PBMCs. The V gene is TRBV20-1, the J gene TRBJ2-1; TRBD2 aligns across 8 bases. The sequence came from a man younger than 35 in good health and CMV-seronegative. CDR3 region: CSATSAEQFF. In nucleotides, the CDR3 is TGCAGTGCGACTAGCGCCGAGCAGTTCTTC.